The rows below give T cell receptor beta chains drawn from one sample of a study of blood T cell repertoires in COVID-19. Measured with immunoSEQ multiplex PCR; TCRdb has only the in-frame clones, and not every one. The table records some 270,000 clones, about 87% of them present only once. Sequences were obtained from PBMCs or T cells enriched from blood (not recorded which). All receptors come from a woman aged 25 to 39 with acute COVID-19. The CDR3 runs from the conserved cysteine through the conserved F or W. A D gene is named only where the DNA matches it firmly. Rows may omit the clone size; those that give it use once, few, many or a size class.

d_call j_call v_call clone_size cdr3_nt cdr3_aa
- TRBJ1-3 TRBV3-1/TRBV3-2 - TGTGCCAGCAGCCAACCCGGGGGAAACACCATATATTTT CASSQPGGNTIYF
- TRBJ1-1 TRBV6-2/TRBV6-3 - TGTGCCAGCAGTTTATCGGCCAGGCCGAACACTGAAGCTTTCTTT CASSLSARPNTEAFF
TRBD2 TRBJ2-1 TRBV5-6 - TGTGCCAGCAGCTGGGGGACTAGCGGGCCCTACAATGAGCAGTTCTTC CASSWGTSGPYNEQFF
TRBD2 TRBJ2-7 TRBV9 few TGTGCCAGCAGCCCATGGGGACTAGCGGGCTACGAGCAGTACTTC CASSPWGLAGYEQYF
- TRBJ1-5 TRBV4-1 - TGCGCCAGCAGCCAAGAAAGGGGTTTGGAGCCCCAGCATTTT CASSQERGLEPQHF
- TRBJ2-1 TRBV21-1 - TGTGCCAGCAGCAAATCTAGGACATTCCATGAGCAGTTCTTC CASSKSRTFHEQFF
TRBD2 TRBJ2-3 TRBV7-2 once TGTGCCAGCAGCCCGGGACTAGCGGGGAACACAGATACGCAGTATTTT CASSPGLAGNTDTQYF
TRBD1 TRBJ1-1 TRBV6-1 - TGTGCCAGCAGTGAAGCTAGGGACAGACTAGCTTTCTTT CASSEARDRLAFF
TRBD2 TRBJ2-1 TRBV4-2 few TGTGCCAGCAGCCAAGTGACTAGCGGGAGCAATGAGCAGTTCTTC CASSQVTSGSNEQFF
TRBD1 TRBJ2-1 TRBV4-3 - TGCGCCAGCAGCCAAAGGGACAGGGGGAACAATGAGCAGTTCTTC CASSQRDRGNNEQFF
- TRBJ2-7 TRBV27 once TGTGCCAGCAGTTTAATTGACCCGCGGGAGCAGTACTTC CASSLIDPREQYF